These T cell receptor beta chains were read from a single sample in a study of blood T cell repertoires in COVID-19. The table came from immunoSEQ multiplex PCR; TCRdb's copy has only in-frame clones and leaves some out. Of around 120,000 clones in the sample, under 85% are singletons; the top ten hold around a tenth. The sequencing sample was made of peripheral blood. All receptors derive from a middle-aged man with active or convalescent COVID-19. The CDR3 runs from the conserved cysteine through the conserved F or W. Fields, in order: J gene, V gene, clone size, D gene, CDR3 DNA, CDR3 protein. D genes are given only for firm matches. Clone sizes are given selectively: once, few, many, or a class where the clone is expanded.

TRBJ1-1	TRBV9	once	TRBD1	TGTGCCAGCAGCCAGGACAGGTTGAACACTGAAGCTTTCTTT	CASSQDRLNTEAFF
TRBJ1-5	TRBV19	few	TRBD1	TGTGCCAGTAGTAAACAGGGGCTTCCTTATAGCAATCAGCCCCAGCATTTT	CASSKQGLPYSNQPQHF
TRBJ1-2	TRBV30	NA	NA	TGTGCCTGGAGACGCAACTTGGGAGGGGCCCATGGCTACACCTTC	CAWRRNLGGAHGYTF
TRBJ1-4	TRBV5-6	NA	NA	TGTGCCAGCAGCCCCGCAGGGGCAACTAATGAAAAACTGTTTTTT	CASSPAGATNEKLFF
TRBJ2-2	TRBV6-5	once	TRBD1	TGTGCCACCTCAGGGGGCGCGGTCACCGGGGAGCTGTTTTTT	CATSGGAVTGELFF
TRBJ2-3	TRBV30	NA	NA	TGTGCCTGGAGTGTAATGCGGGGCACAGATACGCAGTATTTT	CAWSVMRGTDTQYF
TRBJ2-1	TRBV11-3	NA	NA	TGTGCCAGCAGCTTAGGTCAGGGGAAGAACCCTGAGCAGTTCTTC	CASSLGQGKNPEQFF
TRBJ1-5	TRBV2	NA	TRBD1	TGTGCCAGCAAGGGCAGGGGGCTTGAGCCCCAGCATTTT	CASKGRGLEPQHF
TRBJ1-2	TRBV7-2	NA	TRBD1	TGTGCCAGCAGCACCGGGACAGGCCCCCTCGGGGGCTACACCTTC	CASSTGTGPLGGYTF
TRBJ2-2	TRBV5-1	NA	NA	TGCGCCAGCAGCTTTATGGGCAACACCGGGGAGCTGTTTTTT	CASSFMGNTGELFF
TRBJ2-1	TRBV6-4	few	TRBD1	TGTGCCAGCAGTCCCGGGACAGGGGGTGGCAATGAGCAGTTCTTC	CASSPGTGGGNEQFF
TRBJ1-2	TRBV5-4	NA	NA	TGTGCCAGCAGCTCGGACTCAACTGGCTACACCTTC	CASSSDSTGYTF
TRBJ2-3	TRBV3-1/TRBV3-2	once	NA	TGTGCCAGCAGCCAAGATAGACTACAGGGCCCAGATACGCAGTATTTT	CASSQDRLQGPDTQYF
TRBJ2-3	TRBV9	NA	NA	TGTGCCAGCAGCGTAGATCCCCGTGGAGCCACAGATACGCAGTATTTT	CASSVDPRGATDTQYF
TRBJ1-2	TRBV6-6	NA	NA	TGTGCCAGCAGCGGACAGTCCTATGGCTACACCTTC	CASSGQSYGYTF
TRBJ2-2	TRBV18	NA	TRBD1	TGTGCCAGCTCACCGGACAGGTCGGGCGGGGAGCTGTTTTTT	CASSPDRSGGELFF
TRBJ2-3	TRBV10-3	NA	TRBD2	TGTGCCATCAGTGAGTCTGGACTAGCGGGGGGATCTAGCACAGATACGCAGTATTTT	CAISESGLAGGSSTDTQYF
TRBJ1-2	TRBV7-9	few	NA	TGTGCCAGCAGCCCCCAATCAGAACAGGCCGGCTATGGCTACACCTTC	CASSPQSEQAGYGYTF
TRBJ2-4	TRBV6-2/TRBV6-3	NA	TRBD2	TGTGCCAGCAGTCAAGGGACTAGCGGAGCCAAAAACATTCAGTACTTC	CASSQGTSGAKNIQYF
TRBJ1-3	TRBV7-6	once	NA	TGTGCCAGCAGCCATCCCCGGGTGGGTGGAAACACCATATATTTT	CASSHPRVGGNTIYF
TRBJ1-1	TRBV29-1	NA	TRBD1	TGCAGCGTTGAAGAGGACAGGAGCACTGAAGCTTTCTTT	CSVEEDRSTEAFF
TRBJ2-7	TRBV18	NA	NA	TGTGCCAGCTCTCCTCAGACACATAACTACGAGCAGTACTTC	CASSPQTHNYEQYF
TRBJ2-5	TRBV9	once	TRBD1	TGTGCCAGCAGCATGGCAGGACAGGGATGGGAGACCCAGTACTTC	CASSMAGQGWETQYF
TRBJ2-4	TRBV4-1	NA	TRBD2	TGCGCCAGCAGCCAAGATAGAATAGCGGGGGCACAAGCCAAAAACATTCAGTACTTC	CASSQDRIAGAQAKNIQYF
TRBJ1-4	TRBV6-6	NA	TRBD1	TGTGCCAGCAGCAGCGCCGGGACAGGGAATGAAAAACTGTTTTTT	CASSSAGTGNEKLFF
TRBJ1-1	TRBV15	NA	NA	TGTGCCACGTCGTTATATAGGAACACTGAAGCTTTCTTT	CATSLYRNTEAFF
TRBJ2-3	TRBV5-1	NA	NA	TGCGCCAGCAGCTTGGCCGGGGGTACAGATACGCAGTATTTT	CASSLAGGTDTQYF
TRBJ2-1	TRBV6-1	NA	NA	TGTGCCAGCAGTGAAGGCAGGGAGCAGTTCTTC	CASSEGREQFF
TRBJ1-3	TRBV3-1/TRBV3-2	NA	NA	TGTGCCAGCAGCCAACGGGTTCCGACTGGAAACACCATATATTTT	CASSQRVPTGNTIYF
TRBJ1-1	TRBV29-1	NA	NA	TGCAGCGCCACCTCCGCAGACTCTATGAGGGCTTTCTTT	CSATSADSMRAFF
TRBJ2-1	TRBV3-1/TRBV3-2	NA	TRBD2	TGTGCCAGCAGACAAGCGGGGGGGCTGTTCTTC	CASRQAGGLFF
TRBJ1-1	TRBV19	NA	NA	TGTGCCAGTAGCCGGTTGGTGAACACTGAAGCTTTCTTT	CASSRLVNTEAFF
TRBJ1-1	TRBV7-2	NA	TRBD1	TGTGCCAGCAGCTCCGGACTGGGACAGGGGGCGGCTTTCTTT	CASSSGLGQGAAFF
TRBJ1-3	TRBV3-1/TRBV3-2	NA	NA	TGTGCCAGCAGCCTTGTAGCCCTAGGGGGTTCTGGAAACACCATATATTTT	CASSLVALGGSGNTIYF
TRBJ1-1	TRBV5-1	NA	NA	TGCGCCAGCAGCCATAACGCTGGCCTCCTGGTTGGAGCTTTCTTT	CASSHNAGLLVGAFF
TRBJ2-7	TRBV6-5	once	NA	TGTGCCAGCAGTTACCGGGACTCCCACCCCCCCCACGAGCAGTACTTC	CASSYRDSHPPHEQYF
TRBJ1-1	TRBV19	NA	TRBD1	TGTGCCAGTAGTATCGCACTTCAGGGGGGAGGTGAAGCTTTCTTT	CASSIALQGGGEAFF
TRBJ2-2	TRBV14	NA	NA	TGTGCCAGCAGCCTCGGACAGAACACCGGGGAGCTGTTTTTT	CASSLGQNTGELFF
TRBJ2-2	TRBV5-4	NA	NA	TGTGCCAGCAGCTTGCAGGTTAACACCGGGGAGCTGTTTTTT	CASSLQVNTGELFF
TRBJ2-3	TRBV11-2	NA	NA	TGTGCCAGCAGCTTAGGTTCGGGTACGCAGTATTTT	CASSLGSGTQYF
TRBJ1-4	TRBV6-5	NA	TRBD1	TGTGCCAGCCTATCACTGACAGGGGGCTATGAAAAACTGTTTTTT	CASLSLTGGYEKLFF
TRBJ1-2	TRBV5-1	NA	TRBD1	TGCGCCAGCAGCTTGGAGACAGGGAATAATGGCTACACCTTC	CASSLETGNNGYTF
TRBJ2-5	TRBV7-3	once	TRBD1	TGTGCCAGCAGCTTAATGGGGGACAGGGTCCAAGAGACCCAGTACTTC	CASSLMGDRVQETQYF
TRBJ1-5	TRBV6-5	NA	TRBD1	TGTGCCAGCAGCCGGAGGGGGGCAGGGGGCGAGCCCCAGCATTTT	CASSRRGAGGEPQHF
TRBJ1-6	TRBV25-1	few	NA	TGTGCCAGCAGTGCCACAGGGTGGGGTTCACCCCTCCACTTT	CASSATGWGSPLHF
TRBJ2-3	TRBV7-9	NA	TRBD2	TGTGCCAGCAGCTTCGGGGCGGGGGGGCCAGAAGATACGCAGTATTTT	CASSFGAGGPEDTQYF
TRBJ2-5	TRBV5-4	NA	TRBD1	TGTGCCAGCAGCTTGTTGGGACAGGGAGAGACCCAGTACTTC	CASSLLGQGETQYF
TRBJ1-4	TRBV11-3	NA	TRBD1	TGTGCCAGCAGCCGACAGGGTGGTGAAAAACTGTTTTTT	CASSRQGGEKLFF
TRBJ1-1	TRBV5-1	NA	TRBD1	TGCGCCAGCAGCTTTGGACAGGGGGCCACTGAAGCTTTCTTT	CASSFGQGATEAFF
TRBJ1-2	TRBV14	NA	TRBD1	TGTGCCAGCAGCCAAGGACAGGGCTATGGCTACACCTTC	CASSQGQGYGYTF
TRBJ2-1	TRBV6-5	NA	TRBD2	TGTGCCAGCAATCCTCCCGGGAGGAATGAGCAGTTCTTC	CASNPPGRNEQFF
TRBJ2-1	TRBV9	NA	TRBD2	TGTGCCAGCAGCGTAGGTACTAGCGTTTACAATGAGCAGTTCTTC	CASSVGTSVYNEQFF
TRBJ2-2	TRBV19	NA	TRBD2	TGTGCCAGTAGTATGTCGTTGCGGCGGGGGGGCACGAACACCGGGGAGCTGTTTTTT	CASSMSLRRGGTNTGELFF
TRBJ1-2	TRBV6-4	NA	NA	TGTGCCAGCAGTGAGTCTCAGGGATGGCCCTATGGCTACACCTTC	CASSESQGWPYGYTF
TRBJ2-7	TRBV3-1/TRBV3-2	few	NA	TGTGCCAGCAGCCAAGGCATTCAGGGTCTGGAGTACTTC	CASSQGIQGLEYF
TRBJ2-3	TRBV6-5	NA	TRBD1	TGTGCCAGCAGTTTGGGACAGCCCACAGATACGCAGTATTTT	CASSLGQPTDTQYF
TRBJ2-3	TRBV10-1	NA	TRBD2	TGCGCCAGCAGCGCCGGACTAGCGGGGAGCACAGATACGCAGTATTTT	CASSAGLAGSTDTQYF
TRBJ1-1	TRBV20-1	NA	NA	TGCAGTGCTAGTCAGGGTACTGAAGCTTTCTTT	CSASQGTEAFF
TRBJ2-3	TRBV4-2	NA	NA	TGTGCCAGCAGCCAAGATTGGCGGGGGCGCACAGATACGCAGTATTTT	CASSQDWRGRTDTQYF